The clone carrying this TCR beta chain showed up many times. V was clipped by 6 bases and J by 5 bases; unmatched bases: 10. This CDR3 has 14 amino acids. The germline V gene encodes CDR1 DFQATT and CDR2 SNEGSKA (reference sequence). This record comes from a study of molecular identifiers for immune sequencing clone quantification. Turning to the study itself: Naive CD8 cell RNA, from 20,000 or 100,000 cells, was split five ways in replicates, with four sequenced.

TCRdb re-derived calls from the PCR reads in MiXCR, one entry per CDR3 protein. The table includes just under 65,000 distinct CDR3 sequences, roughly a fifth detected once. This rearrangement joins TRBV20-1 to TRBJ1-5, with 7 bases lining up with TRBD1. Sequencing was done on a sample of naive CD8+ T cells from blood, with Jurkat cell RNA spiked in. As for subset: FACS-sorted CD8+CD4-CCR7+CD45RA+ naive T cells. The receptor's source is a human donor in good health. Some libraries in this study had Jurkat cell RNA spiked in. CDR3 nucleotides: TGCAGTGCCCCCGTCAGGGGGAGTTATCAGCCCCAGCATTTT. Its protein is CSAPVRGSYQPQHF.